Included here is one TCR beta chain sequence, with context. The source of the sample is a study of shared clonotypes between healthy human individuals. TCRdb's table, derived via immunoSEQ multiplex PCR, lists solely in-frame clones and lacks some. The sample yields under 2.5 million clones, 85% to 95% seen once. This receptor was identified in a man between 18 and 29 years old in good health. Some clones in this sample may be carry-over from other donors' samples. The sequenced sample was naive CD4+ T cells from PBMCs. This sample's subset: CD45RA+ positively selected.

The CDR3 loop is CASSSITVERNQPQHF. The CDR3 coding sequence is TGTGCCAGCAGTTCAATTACGGTAGAGCGCAATCAGCCCCAGCATTTT. This chain links TRBV28 with TRBJ1-5; unclear D gene. V was cut by 4 bases and J by 2 bases, with 15 bases left in between. CDR3 size: 16 residues. The germline gives CDR1 MDHEN, CDR2 SYDVKM.